The sequence of this T cell receptor (beta chain) was determined in a study of early T cells in non-severe SARS-CoV-2 infection. Via MiXCR, TCRdb re-called the 5' RACE reads, giving one row per CDR3 protein. The table shows about 39,000 distinct CDR3 sequences, with 4.5% to 5% occurring only once. This clonotype came up many times. Sequencing was done on a sample of whole blood. This sequence originates from an adult who was a healthcare worker with PCR-confirmed SARS-CoV-2 infection or an uninfected control (not recorded which).

This chain's CDR3 is CSVDRTGSTSGGSPYF. The DNA of the CDR3 is TGCAGCGTTGATCGGACAGGGTCGACTAGCGGGGGGTCTCCGTATTTT. V and J are TRBV29-1 and TRBJ2-3, with TRBD2 matching 13 bases. Germline values: CDR1 SQVTM, CDR2 ANQGSEA. This CDR3 is 16 amino acids long. The trim removed 3 bases at V and 14 bases at J, leaving 17 bases unmatched.